This T cell receptor (beta chain) is drawn from a study of Ad26.COV2.S vaccination and SARS-CoV-2 variants. Stated treatment: approximately 18 received Ad26.COV2.S at low or high dose, single or two shots; about five received placebo; per-sample allocation not given. It was on day 63 after the first vaccine or placebo injection that samples were taken. TCRdb keeps only in-frame clones here, not all; method: immunoSEQ multiplex PCR. The table records a few hundred thousand clones, 83% of them present only once. On this clone: No antigen is known for it.

Study-wide points: Substantial breadth was reported for post-vaccination spike-specific CD8+ and CD4+ T cells.

The CDR3 has 15 amino acids. CDR1 SGHNT and CDR2 YENEEA come from the germline V gene. The V end was cut by 1 base, the J end by 5 bases, with 14 bases between. The chain joins TRBV11-3 to TRBJ2-5; D unclear. The sample here was peripheral blood, taken in a trial of Ad26.COV2.S vaccine versus placebo. The clonotype comes from a person aged 18-65 years who received the Ad26.COV2.S COVID-19 vaccine or a placebo. CDR3 coding DNA: TGTGCCAGCAGCTTAGGAGCGACTGGAGTGGAGACCCAGTACTTC. Protein product: CASSLGATGVETQYF. The complete variable domain, with remaining parts taken from reference TRBV11-3 and TRBJ2-5, reads EAGVVQSPRYKIIEKKQPVAFWCNPISGHNTLYWYLQNLGQGPELLIRYENEEAVDDSQLPKDRFSAERLKGVDSTLKIQPAELGDSAVYLCASSLGATGVETQYFGPGTRLLVL.